This T cell receptor (beta chain) was documented in a study of blood T cell repertoires in COVID-19. Looking at the study overall: Acute and convalescent COVID-19 specimens originated in the United States, Italy and Spain. Sample material is recorded as cDNA or gDNA derived from T cells, B-cell-depleted T cells, or PBMCs.

Produced via immunoSEQ multiplex PCR; TCRdb's table is partial and in-frame only. The table has approximately 94,000 clones, approximately 90% seen once. Trimming shortened V by 5 bases and J by 2 bases, and 12 bases separated the two germline ends. CDR1 is SGHNT, CDR2 YENEEA, per germline. The CDR3 sequence is 14 residues long. The clonotype comes from a woman in her fifties or sixties in a cohort sampled during active COVID-19. Sequenced sample: peripheral blood. The chain carries TRBV11-3 and TRBJ2-5; a possible D gene is TRBD2 (6 bases). The CDR3 DNA follows: TGTGCCAGCAGCCCGGACTATATACAAGAGACCCAGTACTTC. Translating gives CASSPDYIQETQYF.